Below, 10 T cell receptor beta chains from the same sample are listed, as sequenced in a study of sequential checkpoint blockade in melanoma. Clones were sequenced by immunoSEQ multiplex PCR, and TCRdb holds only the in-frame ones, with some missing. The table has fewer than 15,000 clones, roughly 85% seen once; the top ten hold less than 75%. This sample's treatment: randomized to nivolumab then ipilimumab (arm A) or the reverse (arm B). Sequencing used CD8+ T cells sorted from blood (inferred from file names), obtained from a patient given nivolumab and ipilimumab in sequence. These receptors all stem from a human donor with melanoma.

The CDR3 loop is CASSQLLASEQYF. CDR3 DNA sequence: TGTGCCAGCAGCCAACTGCTAGCTTCCGAGCAGTACTTC. J is TRBJ2-7 and V is TRBV11-1; D perhaps matches TRBD2 (5 bases). V was trimmed by 5 bases and J by 6 bases, leaving 14 bases between them. In germline, CDR1 is SGHAT, CDR2 FQDESV (reference sequence). This CDR3 comprises 13 residues.

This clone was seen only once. The CDR3 DNA reads as TGTGCCAGAAGCCGCAGCCACCATACGGCGGGAGGGGGCTTATGCGAGCAGTACTTC. Amino acid sequence: CARSRSHHTAGGGLCEQYF. The rearrangement joins TRBV5-3 to TRBJ2-7; TRBD2 matches 9 bases. TRBV5-3 is designated an ORF whose function remains uncertain. The junction had 23 bases not matched to a gene; V was cut back by 4 bases and J by 6 bases. This CDR3 has 19 residues.

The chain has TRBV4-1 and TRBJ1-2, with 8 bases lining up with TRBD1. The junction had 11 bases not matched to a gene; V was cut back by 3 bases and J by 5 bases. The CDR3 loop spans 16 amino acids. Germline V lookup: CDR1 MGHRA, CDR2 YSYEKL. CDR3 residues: CASSQTPGQVLYGYTF. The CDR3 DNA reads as TGCGCCAGCAGCCAGACCCCGGGACAGGTCCTTTATGGCTACACCTTC.

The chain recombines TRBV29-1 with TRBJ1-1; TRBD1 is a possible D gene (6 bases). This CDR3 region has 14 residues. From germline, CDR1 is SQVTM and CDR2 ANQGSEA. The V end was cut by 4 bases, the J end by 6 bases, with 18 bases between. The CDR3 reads CSVALPGVIAEAFF. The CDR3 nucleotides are TGCAGCGTTGCACTCCCAGGGGTCATTGCTGAAGCTTTCTTT.

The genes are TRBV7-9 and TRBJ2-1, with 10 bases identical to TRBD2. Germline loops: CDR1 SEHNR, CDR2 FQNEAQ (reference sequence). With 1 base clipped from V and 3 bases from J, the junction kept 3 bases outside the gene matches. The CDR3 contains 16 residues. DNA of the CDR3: TGTGCCAGCAGCTTAGTCCTAGCGGGGGACTACAATGAGCAGTTCTTC. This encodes CASSLVLAGDYNEQFF.

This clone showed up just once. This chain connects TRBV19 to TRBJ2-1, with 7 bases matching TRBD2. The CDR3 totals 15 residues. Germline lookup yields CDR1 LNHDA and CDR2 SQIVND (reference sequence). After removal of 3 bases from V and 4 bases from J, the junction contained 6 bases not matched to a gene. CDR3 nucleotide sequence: TGTGCCAGTAGTATCGGGCTAGCGGAGTACAATGAGCAGTTCTTC. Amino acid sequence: CASSIGLAEYNEQFF.

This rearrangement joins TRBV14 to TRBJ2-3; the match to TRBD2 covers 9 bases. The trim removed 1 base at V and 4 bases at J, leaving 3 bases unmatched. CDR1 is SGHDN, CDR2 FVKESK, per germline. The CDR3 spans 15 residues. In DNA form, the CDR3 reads TGTGCCAGCAGCCAAGGCGGGGGGGGCGCAGATACGCAGTATTTT. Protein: CASSQGGGGADTQYF. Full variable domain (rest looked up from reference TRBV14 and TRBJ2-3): EAGVTQFPSHSVIEKGQTVTLRCDPISGHDNLYWYRRVMGKEIKFLLHFVKESKQDESGMPNNRFLAERTGGTYSTLKVQPAELEDSGVYFCASSQGGGGADTQYFGPGTRLTVL.

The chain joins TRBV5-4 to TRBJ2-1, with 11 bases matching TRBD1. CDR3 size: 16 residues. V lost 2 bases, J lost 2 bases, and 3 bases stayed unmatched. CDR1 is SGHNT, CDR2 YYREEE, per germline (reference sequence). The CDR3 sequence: CASSFEGQGAYNEQFF. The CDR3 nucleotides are TGTGCCAGCAGCTTTGAGGGACAGGGGGCCTACAATGAGCAGTTCTTC.

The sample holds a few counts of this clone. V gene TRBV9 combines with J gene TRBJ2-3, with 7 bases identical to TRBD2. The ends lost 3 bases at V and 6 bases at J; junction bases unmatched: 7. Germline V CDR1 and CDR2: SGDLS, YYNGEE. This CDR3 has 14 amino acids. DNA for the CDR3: TGTGCCAGCAGCGCCCGGACTAGTGCGGATACGCAGTATTTT. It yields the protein CASSARTSADTQYF. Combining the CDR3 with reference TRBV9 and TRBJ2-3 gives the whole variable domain DSGVTQTPKHLITATGQRVTLRCSPRSGDLSVYWYQQSLDQGLQFLIQYYNGEERAKGNILERFSAQQFPDLHSELNLSSLELGDSALYFCASSARTSADTQYFGPGTRLTVL.

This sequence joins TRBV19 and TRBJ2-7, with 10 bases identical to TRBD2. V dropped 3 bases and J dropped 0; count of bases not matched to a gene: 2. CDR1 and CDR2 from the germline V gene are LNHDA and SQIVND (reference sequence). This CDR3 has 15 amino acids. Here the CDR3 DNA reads TGTGCCAGTAGTATTGGACTAGCGGCCTCCTACGAGCAGTACTTC. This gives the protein CASSIGLAASYEQYF. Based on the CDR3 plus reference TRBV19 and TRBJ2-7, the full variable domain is DGGITQSPKYLFRKEGQNVTLSCEQNLNHDAMYWYRQDPGQGLRLIYYSQIVNDFQKGDIAEGYSVSREKKESFPLTVTSAQKNPTAFYLCASSIGLAASYEQYFGPGTRLTVT.